What follows describes a single T cell receptor (beta chain). The Seattle patients, enrolled during active infection, were followed longitudinally. This record belongs to a study of blood T cell repertoires in COVID-19. Across the whole study: T cells, B-cell-depleted T cells, or PBMCs supplied cDNA or gDNA.

Under the authors' procedure: Reference gene primers were amplified, and this amplification served to estimate nucleated cell counts. Sequenced by immunoSEQ multiplex PCR; TCRdb stores in-frame clones only, minus some. V and J calls and clone size are given by that table; D and trimming were obtained from the DNA. The sample includes around 440,000 clones, 70% to 90% seen only once; the top ten take around 12%. This clonotype originated in a woman in her 50s with COVID-19, enrolled during active disease. The sample was peripheral blood.

The CDR3 DNA reads as TGCGCCAGCAGCTTCGGACAGGGGGCATTAGGGGAGCAGTTCTTC. Its protein is CASSFGQGALGEQFF. The genes are TRBV5-1 and TRBJ2-1; 11 nucleotides align to TRBD1. Germline V gene lookup returns CDR1 SGHRS and CDR2 YFSETQ. The CDR3 consists of 15 residues. The junction had 8 bases not matched to a gene; V was cut back by 2 bases and J by 10 bases.